The present T cell receptor beta chain was sequenced within a study of cytomegalovirus exposure and HLA in healthy donors. Amplification used 60 Vbeta primers and 13 Jbeta primers. Assay: immunoSEQ multiplex PCR; the TCRdb copy retains only in-frame clones and omits some. The data contain around 200,000 clones, 65% to 80% of them singletons. This CDR3 spans 16 amino acids. Germline trimming cut 3 bases from V and 3 bases from J; bases unmatched to any gene: 7. The germline V gene has CDR1 SGHTA and CDR2 FQGNSA. This clonotype originated in a man aged 35 to 55 in good health and CMV-seronegative. The rearrangement joins TRBV7-2 to TRBJ2-7; 11 bases agree with TRBD2. The specimen was PBMCs. This chain's CDR3 is CASSFALAGGNYEQYF. The CDR3 bases are TGTGCCAGCAGCTTCGCCCTAGCGGGAGGCAACTACGAGCAGTACTTC. The full variable domain, completed using reference TRBV7-2 and TRBJ2-7, is GAGVSQSPSNKVTEKGKDVELRCDPISGHTALYWYRQSLGQGLEFLIYFQGNSAPDKSGLPSDRFSAERTGGSVSTLTIQRTQQEDSAVYLCASSFALAGGNYEQYFGPGTRLTVT.